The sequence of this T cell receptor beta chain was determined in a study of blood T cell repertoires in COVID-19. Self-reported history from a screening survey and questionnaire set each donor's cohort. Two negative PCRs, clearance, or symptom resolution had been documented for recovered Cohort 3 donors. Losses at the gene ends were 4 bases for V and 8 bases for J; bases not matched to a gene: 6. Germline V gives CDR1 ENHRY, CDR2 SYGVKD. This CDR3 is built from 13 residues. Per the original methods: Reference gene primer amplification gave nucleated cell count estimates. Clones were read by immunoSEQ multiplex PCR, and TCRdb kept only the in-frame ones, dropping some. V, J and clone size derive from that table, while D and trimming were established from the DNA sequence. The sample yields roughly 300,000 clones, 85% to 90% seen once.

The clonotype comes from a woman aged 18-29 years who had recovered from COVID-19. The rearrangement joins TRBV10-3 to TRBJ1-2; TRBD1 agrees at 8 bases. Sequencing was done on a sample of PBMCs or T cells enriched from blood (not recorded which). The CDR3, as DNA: TGTGCCATCAGTGTATCGACAGGGGACGGCTACACCTTC. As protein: CAISVSTGDGYTF.